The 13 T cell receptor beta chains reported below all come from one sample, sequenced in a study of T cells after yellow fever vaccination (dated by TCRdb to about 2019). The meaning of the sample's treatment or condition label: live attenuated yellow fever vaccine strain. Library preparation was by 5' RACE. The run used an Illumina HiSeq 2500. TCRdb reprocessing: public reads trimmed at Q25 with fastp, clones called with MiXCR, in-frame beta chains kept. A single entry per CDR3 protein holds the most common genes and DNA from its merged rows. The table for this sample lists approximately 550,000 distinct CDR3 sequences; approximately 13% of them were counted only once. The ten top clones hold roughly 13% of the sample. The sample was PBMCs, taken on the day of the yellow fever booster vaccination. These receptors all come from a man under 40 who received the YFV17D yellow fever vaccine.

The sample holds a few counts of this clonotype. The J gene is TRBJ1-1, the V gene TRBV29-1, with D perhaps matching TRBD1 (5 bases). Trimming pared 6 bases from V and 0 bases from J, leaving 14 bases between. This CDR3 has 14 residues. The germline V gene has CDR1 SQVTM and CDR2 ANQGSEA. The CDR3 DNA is TGCAGCGTCCGACGGGACTTTTTGAACACTGAAGCTTTCTTT. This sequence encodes CSVRRDFLNTEAFF.

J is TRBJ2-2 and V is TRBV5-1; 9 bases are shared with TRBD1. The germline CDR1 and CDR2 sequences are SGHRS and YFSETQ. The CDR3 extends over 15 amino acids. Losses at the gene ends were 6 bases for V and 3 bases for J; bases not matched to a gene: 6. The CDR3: CASTNRGLDTGELFF. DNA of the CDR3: TGCGCCAGCACCAACAGGGGGCTAGACACCGGGGAGCTGTTTTTT.

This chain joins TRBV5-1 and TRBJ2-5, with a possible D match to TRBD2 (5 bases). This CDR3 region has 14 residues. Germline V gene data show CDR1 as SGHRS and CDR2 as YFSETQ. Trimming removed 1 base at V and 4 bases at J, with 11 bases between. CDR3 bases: TGCGCCAGCAGCTTGCCGGAGGCGGGAGAGACCCAGTACTTC. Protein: CASSLPEAGETQYF.

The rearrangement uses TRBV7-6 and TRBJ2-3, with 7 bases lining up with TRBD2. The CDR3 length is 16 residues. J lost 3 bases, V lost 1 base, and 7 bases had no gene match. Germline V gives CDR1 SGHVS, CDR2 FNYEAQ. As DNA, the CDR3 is TGTGCCAGCAGCTTAGTAGGACTAGGACCAACAGATACGCAGTATTTT. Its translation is CASSLVGLGPTDTQYF.

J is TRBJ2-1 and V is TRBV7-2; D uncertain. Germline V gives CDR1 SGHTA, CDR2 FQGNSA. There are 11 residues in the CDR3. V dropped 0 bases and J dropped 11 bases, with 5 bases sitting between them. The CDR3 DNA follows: TGTGCCAGCAGCTTAGCCGGCCAGCAGTTCTTC. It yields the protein CASSLAGQQFF. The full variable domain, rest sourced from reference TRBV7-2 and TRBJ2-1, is GAGVSQSPSNKVTEKGKDVELRCDPISGHTALYWYRQSLGQGLEFLIYFQGNSAPDKSGLPSDRFSAERTGGSVSTLTIQRTQQEDSAVYLCASSLAGQQFFGPGTRLTVL.

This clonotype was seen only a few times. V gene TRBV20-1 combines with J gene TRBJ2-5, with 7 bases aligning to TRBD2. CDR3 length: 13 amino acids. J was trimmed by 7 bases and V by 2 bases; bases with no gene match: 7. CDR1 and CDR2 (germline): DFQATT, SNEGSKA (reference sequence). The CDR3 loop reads CSARSSGIPTQYF. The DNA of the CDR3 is TGCAGTGCTAGATCGAGCGGGATTCCGACCCAGTACTTC.

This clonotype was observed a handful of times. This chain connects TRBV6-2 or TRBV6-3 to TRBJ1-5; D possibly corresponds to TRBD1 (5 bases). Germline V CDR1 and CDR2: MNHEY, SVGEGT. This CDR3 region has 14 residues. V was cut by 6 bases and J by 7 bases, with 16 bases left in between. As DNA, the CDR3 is TGTGCCAGCAGCCCGACAGATGTGAGCCAGCCCCAGCATTTT. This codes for CASSPTDVSQPQHF.

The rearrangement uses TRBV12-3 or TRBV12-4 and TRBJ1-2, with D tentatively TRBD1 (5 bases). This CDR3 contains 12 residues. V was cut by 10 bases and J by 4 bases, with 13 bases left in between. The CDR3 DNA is TGTGCCATCCCCGGGGGGAGCTATGGCTACACCTTC. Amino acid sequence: CAIPGGSYGYTF.

The CDR3: CASSFLRGASKNIQYF. CDR3 DNA sequence: TGTGCCAGCAGCTTTCTTCGGGGGGCCTCCAAAAACATTCAGTACTTC. The V gene is TRBV5-6, the J gene TRBJ2-4, with a possible D match to TRBD2 (7 bases). Germline CDR1 SGHDT, CDR2 YYEEEE. The CDR3 length is 16 residues. Trimming shortened V by 2 bases and J by 2 bases, and 14 bases separated the two germline ends.

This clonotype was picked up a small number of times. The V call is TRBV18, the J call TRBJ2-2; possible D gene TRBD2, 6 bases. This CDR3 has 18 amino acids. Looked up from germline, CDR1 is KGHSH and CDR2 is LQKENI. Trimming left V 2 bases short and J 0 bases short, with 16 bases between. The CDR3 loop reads CASSPSMIGTANTGELFF. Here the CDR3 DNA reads TGTGCCAGCTCACCAAGTATGATCGGGACTGCGAACACCGGGGAGCTGTTTTTT.

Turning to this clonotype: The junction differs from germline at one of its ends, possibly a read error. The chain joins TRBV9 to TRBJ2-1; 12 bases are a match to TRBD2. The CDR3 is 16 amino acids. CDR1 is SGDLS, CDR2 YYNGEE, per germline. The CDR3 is CASSVTGTSGYNEPFF. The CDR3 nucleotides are TGTGCCAGCAGCGTAACCGGGACTAGCGGGTACAATGAGCCGTTCTTC.

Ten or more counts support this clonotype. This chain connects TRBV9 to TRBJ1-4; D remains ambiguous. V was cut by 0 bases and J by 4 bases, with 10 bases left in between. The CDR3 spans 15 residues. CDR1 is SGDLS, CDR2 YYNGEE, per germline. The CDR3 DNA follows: TGTGCCAGCAGCGTAGCTATTACCCTTAATGAAAAACTGTTTTTT. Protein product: CASSVAITLNEKLFF. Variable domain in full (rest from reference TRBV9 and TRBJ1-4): DSGVTQTPKHLITATGQRVTLRCSPRSGDLSVYWYQQSLDQGLQFLIQYYNGEERAKGNILERFSAQQFPDLHSELNLSSLELGDSALYFCASSVAITLNEKLFFGSGTQLSVL.

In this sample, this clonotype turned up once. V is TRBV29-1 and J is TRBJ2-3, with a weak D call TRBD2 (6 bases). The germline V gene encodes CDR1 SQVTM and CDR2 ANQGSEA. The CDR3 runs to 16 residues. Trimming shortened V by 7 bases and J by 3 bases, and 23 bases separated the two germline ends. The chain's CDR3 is CSAGSGPTGGTDTQYF. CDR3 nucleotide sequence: TGCAGCGCTGGATCGGGCCCGACTGGGGGGACAGATACGCAGTATTTT.